These 25 T cell receptor beta chains came from one sample sequenced in a study of OX40 agonist ivuxolimab in advanced cancers. Libraries were prepared by immunoSEQ multiplex PCR; TCRdb keeps only in-frame clonotypes and omits some of them. Among tens of thousands of clones listed, about 90% were seen once. The sequenced sample was CD4+ or CD8+ T cells sorted from blood, obtained in a trial of the OX40 agonist ivuxolimab. All receptors derive from an adult with an advanced solid tumor such as melanoma, head and neck, liver or kidney cancer.

The chain has TRBV5-1 and TRBJ2-7; 9 positions agree with TRBD1. Germline CDR1 reads SGHRS; CDR2 reads YFSETQ. This CDR3 region has 14 residues. Trimming cost V 4 bases and J 6 bases; bases outside gene matches: 8. This CDR3 reads CASSTDRGRVEQYF. Written as DNA, the CDR3 is TGCGCCAGCAGCACGGACAGGGGACGCGTCGAGCAGTACTTC.

The V call is TRBV11-1, the J call TRBJ1-2; D possibly corresponds to TRBD1 (5 bases). There are 15 residues in the CDR3. The germline gives CDR1 SGHAT, CDR2 FQDESV (reference sequence). The ends were cut back, 2 bases at V and 0 bases at J, with 10 bases in the middle. The CDR3 DNA reads TGTGCCAGCAGCTTACCAGGGCCGGCTAACTATGGCTACACCTTC. Protein: CASSLPGPANYGYTF.

The V and J genes are TRBV28 and TRBJ1-1; D ambiguous. Germline assignment: CDR1 MDHEN and CDR2 SYDVKM. V lost 4 bases, J lost 4 bases, and 19 bases lay in between. The CDR3 runs 16 residues. CDR3 sequence (DNA): TGTGCCAGCAGTTCTATACTCCGGGCCGCTAGCACTGAAGCTTTCTTT. Its translation: CASSSILRAASTEAFF.

The chain has TRBV7-2 and TRBJ2-7, with 9 bases matching TRBD1. V shed 5 bases and J 4 bases; nucleotides not matched to a gene: 9. This CDR3 has 15 residues. Germline V CDR1 and CDR2: SGHTA, FQGNSA. CDR3 nucleotides: TGTGCCAGCAGCCTGCGCGGACAGGGGTGGTACGAGCAGTACTTC. This encodes CASSLRGQGWYEQYF.

CDR3 coding DNA: TGCGCCAGCAGCTTCTCGGGGACAGGGGGATGGATAGATACGCAGTATTTT. Its protein is CASSFSGTGGWIDTQYF. The chain combines TRBV5-1 with TRBJ2-3; 11 nucleotides agree with TRBD1. J lost 5 bases, V lost 2 bases, and 10 bases had no gene match. The CDR3 is 17 residues long. CDR1 and CDR2 (germline): SGHRS, YFSETQ.

V gene TRBV27 combines with J gene TRBJ2-7; 8 bases align to TRBD2. The CDR3 is 16 residues long. Trimming cost V 6 bases and J 0 bases; bases outside gene matches: 10. Germline CDR1 is MNHEY and CDR2 is SMNVEV (reference sequence). CDR3 loop: CASSSSGTRSSYEQYF. The CDR3 coding sequence is TGTGCCAGCAGCTCATCCGGGACTAGAAGCTCCTACGAGCAGTACTTC.

The V and J genes are TRBV9 and TRBJ2-1; D might be TRBD2 (6 bases). The V end lost 0 bases, the J end lost 0 bases, and 10 bases lay between the germline ends. The CDR3 totals 16 residues. Germline loops: CDR1 SGDLS, CDR2 YYNGEE. CDR3 nucleotide sequence: TGTGCCAGCAGCGTAGGCGGGGAGCTCTCCTACAATGAGCAGTTCTTC. Amino acid sequence: CASSVGGELSYNEQFF.

The chain uses TRBV5-1 and TRBJ1-4; 7 nucleotides agree with TRBD1. Unmatched junction bases numbered 8, after V lost 3 bases and J lost 3 bases. Germline V gives CDR1 SGHRS, CDR2 YFSETQ. This CDR3 region has 16 residues. CDR3 loop: CASSSGGGASNEKLFF. As DNA, the CDR3 is TGCGCCAGCAGCTCAGGAGGGGGCGCTTCTAATGAAAAACTGTTTTTT.

This clone was seen a single time. V is TRBV4-1 and J is TRBJ1-4, with D perhaps TRBD1 (6 bases). Germline CDR1 MGHRA, CDR2 YSYEKL. This CDR3 is built from 13 residues. Trimming removed 2 bases from V and 13 bases from J, with 14 bases in between. This CDR3 reads CASSQNRENVLFF. For the CDR3, the DNA is TGCGCCAGCAGCCAAAACAGGGAAAACGTACTGTTTTTT.

This sequence joins TRBV14 and TRBJ2-3; 11 nucleotides agree with TRBD2. This CDR3 is built from 16 residues. Germline V lookup: CDR1 SGHDN, CDR2 FVKESK. Unmatched junction bases numbered 5, after V lost 0 bases and J lost 6 bases. The CDR3 bases are TGTGCCAGCAGCCAAGAGACTAGCGGGACGTCCGATACGCAGTATTTT. Its translation: CASSQETSGTSDTQYF.

This clone was detected only a few times. The genes are TRBV19 and TRBJ2-7; TRBD1 or TRBD2 may be the D gene (5 bases each). CDR3 length: 12 residues. V lost 10 bases and J lost 6, with 16 bases in between. Germline loops: CDR1 LNHDA, CDR2 SQIVND (reference sequence). CDR3 DNA: TGTGCCACCCTGGGACCTCGGGGCGAGCAGTACTTC. It translates to CATLGPRGEQYF.

The rearrangement joins TRBV19 to TRBJ2-1, with 10 bases aligning to TRBD2. J gave up 3 bases and V 5 bases, and 1 base lay outside the gene matches. The CDR3 is 14 amino acids. Germline lookup yields CDR1 LNHDA and CDR2 SQIVND (reference sequence). CDR3 region: CASSRTSGYNEQFF. As DNA, the CDR3 is TGTGCCAGTAGTCGGACTAGCGGCTACAATGAGCAGTTCTTC. The variable domain in full, completed from reference TRBV19 and TRBJ2-1, reads DGGITQSPKYLFRKEGQNVTLSCEQNLNHDAMYWYRQDPGQGLRLIYYSQIVNDFQKGDIAEGYSVSREKKESFPLTVTSAQKNPTAFYLCASSRTSGYNEQFFGPGTRLTVL.

The chain links TRBV2 to TRBJ1-5, with TRBD1 matching 7 bases. V lost 6 bases, J lost 3 bases, and 8 bases stayed unmatched. Germline CDR1 is SNHLY and CDR2 is FYNNEI. The CDR3 runs 15 residues. The CDR3 region has the DNA TGTGCCAGCAGATCAGACAGGGTGGACAATCAGCCCCAGCATTTT. This translates into CASRSDRVDNQPQHF.

The V call is TRBV5-1, the J call TRBJ2-7; 10 nucleotides agree with TRBD1. Per the germline V gene, CDR1 is SGHRS and CDR2 is YFSETQ. The CDR3 loop spans 15 amino acids. V lost 4 bases and J lost 2; bases outside the gene matches: 6. The CDR3 sequence: CASSLGTGATYEQYF. For the CDR3, the DNA is TGCGCCAGCAGCCTCGGGACAGGGGCAACCTACGAGCAGTACTTC.

The chain carries TRBV4-1 and TRBJ1-6; a possible D gene is TRBD1 (5 bases). CDR1 is MGHRA and CDR2 is YSYEKL in the germline V gene. This CDR3 comprises 16 residues. The V gene lost 0 bases and the J gene lost 7 bases, with 13 bases spanning the gap. CDR3: CASSQDRGGANSPLHF. In DNA form, the CDR3 reads TGCGCCAGCAGCCAAGATCGGGGAGGGGCGAATTCACCCCTCCACTTT.

The chain employs TRBV19 and TRBJ1-4; unclear D gene. The V and J ends lost 1 base and 14 bases respectively, with 14 bases between them. Germline lookup yields CDR1 LNHDA and CDR2 SQIVND (reference sequence). There are 13 residues in the CDR3. The CDR3 bases are TGTGCCAGTAGTATAGTTTCGGAGGGTATTCTGTTTTTT. Protein: CASSIVSEGILFF.

The rearrangement links TRBV10-3 to TRBJ2-1; 8 positions match TRBD2. Trimming removed 6 bases from V and 6 bases from J; junction bases left unmatched: 7. The CDR3 spans 14 residues. From germline, CDR1 is ENHRY and CDR2 SYGVKD. This chain's CDR3 is CAIRSRLAGNEQFF. CDR3 sequence (DNA): TGTGCCATCAGGTCCCGCCTAGCGGGCAATGAGCAGTTCTTC.

This clone was counted once. V usage is TRBV30 and J usage is TRBJ2-7; D is unclear. Germline V gene data show CDR1 as GTSNPN and CDR2 as SVGIG (reference sequence). This CDR3 contains 13 residues. V gave up 6 bases and J gave up 1 base, with 13 bases separating them. CDR3 in DNA: TGTGCCTGCTGGCCAAGGATATCCTACGAGCAGTACTTC. It encodes CACWPRISYEQYF.

The gene calls are TRBV5-1 and TRBJ2-2, with 12 positions matching TRBD2. The CDR3 covers 16 residues. Germline loops: CDR1 SGHRS, CDR2 YFSETQ. Trimming took 4 bases from V and 6 from J; bases not matched to a gene: 7. CDR3 bases: TGCGCCAGCAGCATCCCGACTAGCGGGAGCCCCGGGGAGCTGTTTTTT. Its protein is CASSIPTSGSPGELFF. Based on the CDR3 plus reference TRBV5-1 and TRBJ2-2, the full variable domain is KAGVTQTPRYLIKTRGQQVTLSCSPISGHRSVSWYQQTPGQGLQFLFEYFSETQRNKGNFPGRFSGRQFSNSRSEMNVSTLELGDSALYLCASSIPTSGSPGELFFGEGSRLTVL.

J is TRBJ2-2 and V is TRBV10-3; 13 bases fit TRBD2. Unmatched junction bases numbered 5, after V lost 7 bases and J lost 6 bases. The CDR3 covers 15 residues. Germline CDR1 ENHRY, CDR2 SYGVKD. CDR3: CAIKPGLAGPGELFF. Here the CDR3 DNA reads TGTGCCATCAAGCCGGGACTAGCGGGACCCGGGGAGCTGTTTTTT.

This chain connects TRBV6-6 to TRBJ1-2; D might be TRBD1 (5 bases). V dropped 1 base and J dropped 3 bases, with 12 bases sitting between them. The CDR3 is 15 residues long. CDR1 and CDR2 from the germline V gene are MNHNY and SVGAGI (reference sequence). This chain's CDR3 is CASSYLSGTDYGYTF. The CDR3 DNA follows: TGTGCCAGCAGTTACTTGTCAGGGACTGACTATGGCTACACCTTC.

The rearrangement joins TRBV10-3 to TRBJ2-7; 10 nucleotides agree with TRBD1. Unmatched junction bases numbered 3, after V lost 7 bases and J lost 3 bases. The CDR3 loop spans 13 amino acids. CDR1 and CDR2 (germline): ENHRY, SYGVKD. The CDR3 region is CAIMRDRGYEQYF. For the CDR3, the DNA is TGTGCCATCATGCGGGACAGGGGCTACGAGCAGTACTTC.

This chain links TRBV2 with TRBJ1-1, with TRBD1 matching over 7 bases. The length of the CDR3 is 13 residues. Germline values: CDR1 SNHLY, CDR2 FYNNEI. J gave up 4 bases and V 5 bases, and 4 bases lay outside the gene matches. This CDR3 reads CASSLTGTTEAFF. In DNA form, the CDR3 reads TGTGCCAGCAGTTTGACAGGGACCACTGAAGCTTTCTTT.

This chain links TRBV11-2 with TRBJ1-4; the D is unclear. V dropped 1 base and J dropped 7 bases, with 4 bases sitting between them. Germline V gene data show CDR1 as SGHAT and CDR2 as FQNNGV. The CDR3 extends over 12 amino acids. In DNA form, the CDR3 reads TGTGCCAGCAGCTTAGTGGGTGAAAAACTGTTTTTT. Residues: CASSLVGEKLFF.

The chain links TRBV10-2 to TRBJ2-1, with 7 bases matching TRBD2. Germline lookup yields CDR1 WSHSY and CDR2 SAAADI. The junction had 11 bases not matched to a gene; V was cut back by 3 bases and J by 6 bases. The length of the CDR3 is 16 residues. CDR3 sequence (DNA): TGCGCCAGCAGTGATTTGGGGGGGAGGGGAGTCAATGAGCAGTTCTTC. Translated: CASSDLGGRGVNEQFF.